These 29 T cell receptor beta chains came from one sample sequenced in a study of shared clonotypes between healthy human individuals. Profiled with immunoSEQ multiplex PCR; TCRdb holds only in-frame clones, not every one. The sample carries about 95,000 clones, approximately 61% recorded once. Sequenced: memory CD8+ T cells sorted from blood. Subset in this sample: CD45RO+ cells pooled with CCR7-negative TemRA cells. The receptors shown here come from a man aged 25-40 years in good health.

Written as DNA, the CDR3 is TGTGCCAGCAGCGCAGGACTGGGATTTGGAAACACCATATATTTT. Translated: CASSAGLGFGNTIYF. The genes are TRBV9 and TRBJ1-3, with no clear D. V was shortened by 3 bases and J by 3 bases, with 13 bases between the two germline ends. The CDR3 is 15 amino acids. Germline V gene lookup returns CDR1 SGDLS and CDR2 YYNGEE.

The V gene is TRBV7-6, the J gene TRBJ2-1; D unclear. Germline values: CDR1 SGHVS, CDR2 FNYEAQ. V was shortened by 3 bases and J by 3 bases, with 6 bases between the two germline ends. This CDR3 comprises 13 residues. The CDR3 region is CASSFGFYNEQFF. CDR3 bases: TGTGCCAGCAGCTTTGGCTTCTACAATGAGCAGTTCTTC.

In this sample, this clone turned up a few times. CDR3 DNA sequence: TGTGCCAGCAGTTTACGAATTCCGGGGCTAGCGGGAACCCTGAATGAGCAGTTCTTC. It specifies CASSLRIPGLAGTLNEQFF. This rearrangement joins TRBV27 to TRBJ2-1; 9 bases map to TRBD2. Germline trimming cut 2 bases from V and 7 bases from J; bases unmatched to any gene: 18. CDR1 MNHEY and CDR2 SMNVEV come from the germline V gene (reference sequence). This CDR3 has 19 amino acids.

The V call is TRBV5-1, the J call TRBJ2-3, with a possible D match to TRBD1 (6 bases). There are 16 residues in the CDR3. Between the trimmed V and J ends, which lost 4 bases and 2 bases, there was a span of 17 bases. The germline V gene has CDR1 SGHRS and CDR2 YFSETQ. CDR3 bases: TGCGCCAGCAGCGTGGACAGAAACCCCTTCACAGATACGCAGTATTTT. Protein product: CASSVDRNPFTDTQYF. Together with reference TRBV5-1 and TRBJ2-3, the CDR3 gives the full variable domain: KAGVTQTPRYLIKTRGQQVTLSCSPISGHRSVSWYQQTPGQGLQFLFEYFSETQRNKGNFPGRFSGRQFSNSRSEMNVSTLELGDSALYLCASSVDRNPFTDTQYFGPGTRLTVL.

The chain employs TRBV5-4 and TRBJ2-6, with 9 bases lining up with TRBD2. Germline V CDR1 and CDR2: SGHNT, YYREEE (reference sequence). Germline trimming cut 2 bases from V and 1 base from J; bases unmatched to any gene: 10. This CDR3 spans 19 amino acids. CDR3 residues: CASSLKAAGGHSGANVLTF. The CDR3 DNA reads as TGTGCCAGCAGCTTAAAGGCAGCGGGAGGTCATTCTGGGGCCAACGTCCTGACTTTC. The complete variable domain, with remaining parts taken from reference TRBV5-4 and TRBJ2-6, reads ETGVTQSPTHLIKTRGQQVTLRCSSQSGHNTVSWYQQALGQGPQFIFQYYREEENGRGNFPPRFSGLQFPNYSSELNVNALELDDSALYLCASSLKAAGGHSGANVLTFGAGSRLTVL.

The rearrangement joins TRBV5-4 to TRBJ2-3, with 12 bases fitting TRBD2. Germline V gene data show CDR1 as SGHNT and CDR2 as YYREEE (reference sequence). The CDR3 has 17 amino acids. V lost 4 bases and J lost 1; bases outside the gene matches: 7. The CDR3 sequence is CASSHQLAGGRTDTQYF. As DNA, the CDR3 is TGTGCCAGCAGCCATCAACTAGCGGGAGGTCGCACAGATACGCAGTATTTT.

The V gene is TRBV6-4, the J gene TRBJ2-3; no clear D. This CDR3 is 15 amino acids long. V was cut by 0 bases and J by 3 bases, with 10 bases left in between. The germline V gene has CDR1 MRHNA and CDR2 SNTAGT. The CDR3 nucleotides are TGTGCCAGCAGTGACTCGCGGCAGCAGACAGATACGCAGTATTTT. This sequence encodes CASSDSRQQTDTQYF.

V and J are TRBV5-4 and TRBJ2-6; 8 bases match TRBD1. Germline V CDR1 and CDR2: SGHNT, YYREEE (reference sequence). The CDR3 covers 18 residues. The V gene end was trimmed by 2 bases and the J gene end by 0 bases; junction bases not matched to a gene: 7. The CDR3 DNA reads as TGTGCCAGCAGCTTTAGGACAGGGTCGAGCTCTGGGGCCAACGTCCTGACTTTC. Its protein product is CASSFRTGSSSGANVLTF.

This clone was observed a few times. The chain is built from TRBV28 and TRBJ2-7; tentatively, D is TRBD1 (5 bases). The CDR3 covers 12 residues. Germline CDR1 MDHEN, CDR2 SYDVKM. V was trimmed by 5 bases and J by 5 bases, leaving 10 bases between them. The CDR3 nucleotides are TGTGCCAGCAGTCACCGACAGAACGAGCAGTACTTC. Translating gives CASSHRQNEQYF.

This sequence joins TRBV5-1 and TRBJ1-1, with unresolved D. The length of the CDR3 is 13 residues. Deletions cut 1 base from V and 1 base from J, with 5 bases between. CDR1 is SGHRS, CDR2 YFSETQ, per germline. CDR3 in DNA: TGCGCCAGCAGCTTGAATACGAACACTGAAGCTTTCTTT. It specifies CASSLNTNTEAFF. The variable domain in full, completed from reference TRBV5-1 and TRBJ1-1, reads KAGVTQTPRYLIKTRGQQVTLSCSPISGHRSVSWYQQTPGQGLQFLFEYFSETQRNKGNFPGRFSGRQFSNSRSEMNVSTLELGDSALYLCASSLNTNTEAFFGQGTRLTVV.

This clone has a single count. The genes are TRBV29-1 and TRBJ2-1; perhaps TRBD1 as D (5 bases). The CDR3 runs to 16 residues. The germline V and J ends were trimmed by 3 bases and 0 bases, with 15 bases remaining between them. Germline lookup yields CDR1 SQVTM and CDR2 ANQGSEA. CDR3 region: CSVEGPDKGSYNEQFF. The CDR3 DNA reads TGCAGCGTTGAGGGGCCCGACAAGGGCTCCTACAATGAGCAGTTCTTC.

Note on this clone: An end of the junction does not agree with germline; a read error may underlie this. The CDR3 is CASSPGVSEVFF. The CDR3 DNA follows: TGTGCCAGTAGCCCTGGAGTTTCTGAAGTTTTCTTT. V usage is TRBV19 and J usage is TRBJ1-1; D not certain. The V gene's germline CDR1 is LNHDA and CDR2 SQIVND (reference sequence). The length of the CDR3 is 12 residues. The entire variable domain, with the rest obtained from reference TRBV19 and TRBJ1-1, is as follows: DGGITQSPKYLFRKEGQNVTLSCEQNLNHDAMYWYRQDPGQGLRLIYYSQIVNDFQKGDIAEGYSVSREKKESFPLTVTSAQKNPTAFYLCASSPGVSEVFFGQGTRLTVV.

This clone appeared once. The CDR3 is CASNPLGFGELFF. The CDR3 region has the DNA TGTGCCAGTAACCCCTTGGGGTTCGGGGAGCTGTTTTTT. The J gene is TRBJ2-2, the V gene TRBV19; D unclear. Trimming pared 7 bases from V and 7 bases from J, leaving 13 bases between. Per the germline V gene, CDR1 is LNHDA and CDR2 is SQIVND (reference sequence). The CDR3 covers 13 residues.

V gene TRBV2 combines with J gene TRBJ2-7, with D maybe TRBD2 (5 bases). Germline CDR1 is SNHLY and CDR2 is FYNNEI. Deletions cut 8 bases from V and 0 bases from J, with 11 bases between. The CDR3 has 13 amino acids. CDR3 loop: CASGSGGSYEQYF. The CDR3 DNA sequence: TGTGCCAGCGGGTCAGGAGGCTCCTACGAGCAGTACTTC.

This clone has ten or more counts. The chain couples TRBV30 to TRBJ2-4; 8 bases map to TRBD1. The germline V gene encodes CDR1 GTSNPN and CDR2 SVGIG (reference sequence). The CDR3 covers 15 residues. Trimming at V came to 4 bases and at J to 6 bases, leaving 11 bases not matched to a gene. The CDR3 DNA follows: TGTGCCTGGAAACAGATGGGACAGGAGACAAACATTCAGTACTTC. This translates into CAWKQMGQETNIQYF.

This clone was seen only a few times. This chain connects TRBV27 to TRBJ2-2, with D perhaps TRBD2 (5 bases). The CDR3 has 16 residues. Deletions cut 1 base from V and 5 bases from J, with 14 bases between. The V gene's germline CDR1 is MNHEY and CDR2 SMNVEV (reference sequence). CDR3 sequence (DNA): TGTGCCAGCAGTTTATTTTTCACACCGGGGACCGGGGAGCTGTTTTTT. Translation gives CASSLFFTPGTGELFF.

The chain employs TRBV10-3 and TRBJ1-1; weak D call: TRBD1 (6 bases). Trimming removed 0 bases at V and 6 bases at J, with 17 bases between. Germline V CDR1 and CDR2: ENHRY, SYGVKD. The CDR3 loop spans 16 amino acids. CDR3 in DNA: TGTGCCATCAGTGAGTCGGGGGGCAGGGCCAGCGCTGAAGCTTTCTTT. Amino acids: CAISESGGRASAEAFF.

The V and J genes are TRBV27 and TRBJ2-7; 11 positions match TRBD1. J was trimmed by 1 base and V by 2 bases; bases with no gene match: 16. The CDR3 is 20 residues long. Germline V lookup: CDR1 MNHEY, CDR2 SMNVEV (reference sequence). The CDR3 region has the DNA TGTGCCAGCAGTTTAAGTTCCCCCGGACAGGGGGCGATCTCATCCTACGAGCAGTACTTC. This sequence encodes CASSLSSPGQGAISSYEQYF.

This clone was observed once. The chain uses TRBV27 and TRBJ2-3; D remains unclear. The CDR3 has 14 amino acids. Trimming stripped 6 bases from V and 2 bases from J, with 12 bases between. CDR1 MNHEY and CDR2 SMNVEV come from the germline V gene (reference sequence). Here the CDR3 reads CASSRGGYTDTQYF. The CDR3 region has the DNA TGTGCCAGCAGCAGAGGCGGTTACACAGATACGCAGTATTTT.

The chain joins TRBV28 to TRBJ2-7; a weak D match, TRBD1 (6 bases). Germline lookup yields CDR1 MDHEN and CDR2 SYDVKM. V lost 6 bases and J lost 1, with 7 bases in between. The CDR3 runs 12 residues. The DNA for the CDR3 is TGTGCCAGCAGCCAGGGGTCCTACGAGCAGTACTTC. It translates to CASSQGSYEQYF.

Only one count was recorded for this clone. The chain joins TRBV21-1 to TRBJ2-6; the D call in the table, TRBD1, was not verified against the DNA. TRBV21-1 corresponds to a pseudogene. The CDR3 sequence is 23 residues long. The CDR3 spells CASSTQWGIRESPTRSGANVLTF. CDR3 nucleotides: TGTGCCAGCAGCACCCAATGGGGAATCAGGGAATCCCCCACACGCTCTGGGGCCAACGTCCTGACTTTC.

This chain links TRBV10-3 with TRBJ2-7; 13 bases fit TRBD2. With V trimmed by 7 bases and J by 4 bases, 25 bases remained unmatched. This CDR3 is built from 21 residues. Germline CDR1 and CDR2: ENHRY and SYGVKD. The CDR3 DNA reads TGTGCCATCAATGGGGGAGAAAGACTAGCGGGAGGAACCCCTTTGGTTTACGAGCAGTACTTC. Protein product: CAINGGERLAGGTPLVYEQYF.

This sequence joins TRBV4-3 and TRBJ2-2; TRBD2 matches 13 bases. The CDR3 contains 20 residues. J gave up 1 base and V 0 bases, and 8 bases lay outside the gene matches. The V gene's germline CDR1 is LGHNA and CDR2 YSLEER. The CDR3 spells CASSQDRGLAGSGNTGELFF. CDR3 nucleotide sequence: TGCGCCAGCAGCCAAGATAGGGGACTAGCGGGATCAGGGAACACCGGGGAGCTGTTTTTT.

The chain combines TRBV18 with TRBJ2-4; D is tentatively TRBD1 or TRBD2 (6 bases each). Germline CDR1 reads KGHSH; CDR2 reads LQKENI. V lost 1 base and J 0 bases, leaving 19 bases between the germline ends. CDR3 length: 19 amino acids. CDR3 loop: CASSPQPWRGRIAKNIQYF. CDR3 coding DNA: TGTGCCAGCTCACCACAACCCTGGAGGGGGAGAATAGCCAAAAACATTCAGTACTTC.

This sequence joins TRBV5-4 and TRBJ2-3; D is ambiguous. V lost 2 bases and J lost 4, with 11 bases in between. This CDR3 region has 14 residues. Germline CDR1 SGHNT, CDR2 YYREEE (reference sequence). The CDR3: CASSFGDSADTQYF. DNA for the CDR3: TGTGCCAGCAGCTTTGGTGATTCGGCAGATACGCAGTATTTT.

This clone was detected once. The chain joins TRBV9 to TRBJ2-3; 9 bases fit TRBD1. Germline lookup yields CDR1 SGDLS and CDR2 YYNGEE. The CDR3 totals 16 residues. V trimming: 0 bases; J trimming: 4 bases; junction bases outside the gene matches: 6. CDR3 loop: CASSVAGQGIADTQYF. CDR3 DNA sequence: TGTGCCAGCAGCGTAGCGGGACAGGGTATAGCAGATACGCAGTATTTT.

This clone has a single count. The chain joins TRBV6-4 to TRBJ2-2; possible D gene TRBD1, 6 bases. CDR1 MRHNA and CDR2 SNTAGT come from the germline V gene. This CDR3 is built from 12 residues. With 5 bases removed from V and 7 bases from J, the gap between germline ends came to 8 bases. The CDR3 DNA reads TGTGCCAGCAGTTTAGGGGGCGGGGAGCTGTTTTTT. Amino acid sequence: CASSLGGGELFF.

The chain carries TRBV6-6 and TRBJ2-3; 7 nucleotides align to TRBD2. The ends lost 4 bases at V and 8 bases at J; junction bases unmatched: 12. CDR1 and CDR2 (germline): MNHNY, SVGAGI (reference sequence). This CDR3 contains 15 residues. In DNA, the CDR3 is TGTGCCAGCAGTTCCACAGCGGGGACGGCGGGTACGCAGTATTTT. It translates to CASSSTAGTAGTQYF.

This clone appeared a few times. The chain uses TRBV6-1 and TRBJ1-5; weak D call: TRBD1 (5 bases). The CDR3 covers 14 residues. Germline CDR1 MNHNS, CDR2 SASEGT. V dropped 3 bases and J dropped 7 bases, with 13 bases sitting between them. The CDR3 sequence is CASSDQGRQQPQHF. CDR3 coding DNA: TGTGCCAGCAGTGATCAGGGTAGGCAACAGCCCCAGCATTTT.